This T cell receptor beta chain comes out of a study of T cells in Graves' hyperthyroidism and ophthalmopathy. Study conclusions and caveats: By a 13 V-J model, ophthalmopathy was set apart from stable hyperthyroidism. The model foresaw ophthalmopathy a median approximately 6.1 months prior to onset.

Stable Graves' hyperthyroidism denoted no ophthalmopathy progression over 18 months. The PBMCs were taken from 10 ml of fresh peripheral blood. Amplification of TCR beta CDR3 regions used RNA as the template. First-round RT-PCR of the TCR CDR3 relied on the HTBI primer set. TCRdb reanalysed the multiplex PCR reads using MiXCR and keeps one entry per CDR3 protein. This sample carries approximately 420,000 distinct CDR3 sequences, roughly 13% of them seen once, and the ten largest clones take approximately 5.8%. This clonotype was observed many times. Its antigen is as yet unknown. From germline, CDR1 is MDHEN and CDR2 SYDVKM. V lost 5 bases to trimming and J lost 3 bases, with 16 bases between them. This CDR3 is 15 amino acids long.

The TCR was taken from a woman in her late teens or twenties with Graves' hyperthyroidism. The chain couples TRBV28 to TRBJ1-2; maybe TRBD1 (5 bases). The sample comprised blood. CDR3: CASSDRSRGDYGYTF. The CDR3, as DNA: TGTGCCAGCAGTGACAGATCAAGGGGTGACTATGGCTACACCTTC.